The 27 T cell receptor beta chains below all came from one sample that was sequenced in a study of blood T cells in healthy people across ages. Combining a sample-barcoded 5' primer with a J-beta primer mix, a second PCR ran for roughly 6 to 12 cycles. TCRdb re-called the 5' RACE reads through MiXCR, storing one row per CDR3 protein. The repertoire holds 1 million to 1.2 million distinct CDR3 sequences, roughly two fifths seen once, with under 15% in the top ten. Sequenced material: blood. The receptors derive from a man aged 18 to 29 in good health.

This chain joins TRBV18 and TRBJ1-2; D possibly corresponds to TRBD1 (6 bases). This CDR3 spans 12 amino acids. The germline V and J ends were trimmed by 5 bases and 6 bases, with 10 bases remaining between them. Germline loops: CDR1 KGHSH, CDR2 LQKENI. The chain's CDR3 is CASSTGSDGYTF. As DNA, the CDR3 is TGTGCCAGCTCAACAGGGTCTGATGGCTACACCTTC.

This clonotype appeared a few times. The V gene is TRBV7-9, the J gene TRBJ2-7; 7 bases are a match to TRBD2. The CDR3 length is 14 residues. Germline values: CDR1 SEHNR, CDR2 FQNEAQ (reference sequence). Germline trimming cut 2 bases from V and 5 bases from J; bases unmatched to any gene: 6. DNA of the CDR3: TGTGCCAGCAGCTTAAAGGGGAGGGACCACGAGCAGTACTTC. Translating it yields CASSLKGRDHEQYF.

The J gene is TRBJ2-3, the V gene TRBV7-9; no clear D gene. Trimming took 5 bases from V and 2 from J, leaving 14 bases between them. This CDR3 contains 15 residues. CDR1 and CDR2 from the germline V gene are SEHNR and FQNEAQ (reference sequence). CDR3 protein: CASSRTAYNTDTQYF. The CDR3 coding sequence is TGTGCCAGCAGCCGCACAGCGTACAACACAGATACGCAGTATTTT.

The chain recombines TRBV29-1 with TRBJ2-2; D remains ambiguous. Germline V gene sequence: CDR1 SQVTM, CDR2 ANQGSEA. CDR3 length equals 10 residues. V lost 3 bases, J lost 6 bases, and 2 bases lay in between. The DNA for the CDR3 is TGCAGCGTTGACGCCGGGGAGCTGTTTTTT. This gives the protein CSVDAGELFF.

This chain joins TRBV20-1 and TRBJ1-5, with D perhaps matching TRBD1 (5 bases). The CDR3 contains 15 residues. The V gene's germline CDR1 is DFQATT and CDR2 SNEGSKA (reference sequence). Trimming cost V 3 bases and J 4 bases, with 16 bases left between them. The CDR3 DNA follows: TGCAGTGCTAGCGGCCCCGGGACGGAGAATCAGCCCCAGCATTTT. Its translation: CSASGPGTENQPQHF.

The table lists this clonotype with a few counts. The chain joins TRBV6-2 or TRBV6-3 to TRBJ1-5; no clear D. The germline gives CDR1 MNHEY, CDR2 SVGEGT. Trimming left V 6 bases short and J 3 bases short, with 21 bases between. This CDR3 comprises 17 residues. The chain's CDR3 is CASRNFLGGETNQPQHF. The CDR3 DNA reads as TGTGCCAGCAGAAACTTCCTGGGCGGGGAAACCAATCAGCCCCAGCATTTT.

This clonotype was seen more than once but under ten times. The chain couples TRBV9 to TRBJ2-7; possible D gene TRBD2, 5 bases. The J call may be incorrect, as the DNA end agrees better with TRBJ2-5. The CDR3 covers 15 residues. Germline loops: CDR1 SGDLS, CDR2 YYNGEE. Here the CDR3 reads CASSVVPDFGETQYF. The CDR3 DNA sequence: TGTGCCAGCAGCGTAGTTCCGGACTTCGGGGAGACCCAGTACTTC.

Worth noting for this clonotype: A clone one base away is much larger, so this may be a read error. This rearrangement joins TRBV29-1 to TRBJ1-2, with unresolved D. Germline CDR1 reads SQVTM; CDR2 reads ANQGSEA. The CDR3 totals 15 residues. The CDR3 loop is CNVDVLEGANYGYTF. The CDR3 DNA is TGCAACGTTGATGTACTGGAGGGAGCTAACTATGGCTACACCTTC.

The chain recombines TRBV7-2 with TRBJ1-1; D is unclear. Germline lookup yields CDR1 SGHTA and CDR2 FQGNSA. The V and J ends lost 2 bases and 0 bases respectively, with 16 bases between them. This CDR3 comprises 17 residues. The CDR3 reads CASSLTRIRKMNTEAFF. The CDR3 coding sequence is TGTGCCAGCAGCTTAACCCGGATACGCAAAATGAACACTGAAGCTTTCTTT.

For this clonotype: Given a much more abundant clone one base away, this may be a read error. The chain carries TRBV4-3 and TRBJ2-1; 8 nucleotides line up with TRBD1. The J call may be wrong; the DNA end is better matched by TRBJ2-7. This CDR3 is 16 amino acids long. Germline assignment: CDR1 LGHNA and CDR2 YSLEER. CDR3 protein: CASSKARGRSYNEQYF. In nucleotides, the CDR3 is TGCGCCAGCAGTAAAGCCAGGGGGCGTTCCTACAATGAGCAGTACTTC.

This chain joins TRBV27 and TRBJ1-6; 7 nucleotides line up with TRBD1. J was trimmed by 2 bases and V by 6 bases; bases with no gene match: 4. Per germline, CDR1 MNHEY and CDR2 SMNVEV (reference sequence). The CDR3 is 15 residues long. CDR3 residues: CASSAQGPYNSPLHF. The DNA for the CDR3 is TGTGCCAGCAGCGCACAGGGGCCCTATAATTCACCCCTCCACTTT.

This CDR3 is CASSETMEETQYF. The CDR3 DNA reads TGTGCCAGCAGTGAAACGATGGAAGAGACCCAGTACTTC. The chain is built from TRBV2 and TRBJ2-7; D gene uncertain. The end of the DNA fits TRBJ2-5 better, so the J call may be wrong. The germline V gene has CDR1 SNHLY and CDR2 FYNNEI. This CDR3 region has 13 residues.

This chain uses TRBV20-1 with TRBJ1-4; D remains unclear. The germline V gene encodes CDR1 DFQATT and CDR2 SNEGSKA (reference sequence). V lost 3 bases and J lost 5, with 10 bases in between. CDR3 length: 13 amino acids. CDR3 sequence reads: CSASPTLNEKLFF. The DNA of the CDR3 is TGCAGTGCTAGCCCGACTCTAAATGAAAAACTGTTTTTT.

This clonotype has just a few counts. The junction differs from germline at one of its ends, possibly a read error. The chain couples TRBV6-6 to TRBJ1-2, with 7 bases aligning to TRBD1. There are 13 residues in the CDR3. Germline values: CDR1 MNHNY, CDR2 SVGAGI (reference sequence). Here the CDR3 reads CANSLTGTFGYTF. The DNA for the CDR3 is TGTGCCAACAGTTTGACAGGGACGTTTGGCTACACCTTC.

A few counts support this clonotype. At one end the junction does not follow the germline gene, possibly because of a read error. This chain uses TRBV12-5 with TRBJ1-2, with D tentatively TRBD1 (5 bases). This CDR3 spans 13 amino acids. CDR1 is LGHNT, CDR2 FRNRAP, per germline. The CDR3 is CASAPGRDYRYTF. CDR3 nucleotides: TGTGCTAGTGCCCCGGGACGGGACTATCGCTACACCTTC.

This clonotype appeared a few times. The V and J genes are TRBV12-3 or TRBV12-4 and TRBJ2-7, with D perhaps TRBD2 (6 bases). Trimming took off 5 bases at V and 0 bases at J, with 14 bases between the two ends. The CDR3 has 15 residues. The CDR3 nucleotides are TGTGCCAGCAGTAAGATCGGGACTGCCTCCTACGAGCAGTACTTC. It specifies CASSKIGTASYEQYF.

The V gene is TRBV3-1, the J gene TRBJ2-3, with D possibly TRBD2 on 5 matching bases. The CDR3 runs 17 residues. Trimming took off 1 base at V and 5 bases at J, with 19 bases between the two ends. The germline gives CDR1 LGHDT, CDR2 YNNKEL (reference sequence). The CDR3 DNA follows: TGTGCCAGCAGCCAAGGGGTAATAGCGTGGTCCGGAGATACGCAGTATTTT. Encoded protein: CASSQGVIAWSGDTQYF.

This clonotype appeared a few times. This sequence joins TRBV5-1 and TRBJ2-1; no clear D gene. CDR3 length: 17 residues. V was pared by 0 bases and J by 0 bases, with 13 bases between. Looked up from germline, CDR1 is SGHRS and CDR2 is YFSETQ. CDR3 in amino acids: CASSLGLGRSSYNEQFF. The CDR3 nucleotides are TGCGCCAGCAGCTTGGGCTTAGGACGGAGCTCCTACAATGAGCAGTTCTTC.

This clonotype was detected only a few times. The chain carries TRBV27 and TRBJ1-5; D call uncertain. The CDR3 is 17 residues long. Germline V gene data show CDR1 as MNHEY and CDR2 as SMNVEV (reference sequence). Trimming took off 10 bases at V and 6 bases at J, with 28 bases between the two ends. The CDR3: CATSKLTSTKSGQPQHF. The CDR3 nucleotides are TGTGCCACATCAAAATTAACTTCGACCAAGTCGGGTCAGCCCCAGCATTTT.

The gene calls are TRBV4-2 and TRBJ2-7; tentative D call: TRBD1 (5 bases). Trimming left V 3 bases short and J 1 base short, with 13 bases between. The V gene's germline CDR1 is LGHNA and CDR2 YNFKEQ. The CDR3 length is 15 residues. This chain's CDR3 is CASSQALGDSYEQYF. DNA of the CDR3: TGTGCCAGCAGCCAGGCATTAGGGGATTCCTACGAGCAGTACTTC.

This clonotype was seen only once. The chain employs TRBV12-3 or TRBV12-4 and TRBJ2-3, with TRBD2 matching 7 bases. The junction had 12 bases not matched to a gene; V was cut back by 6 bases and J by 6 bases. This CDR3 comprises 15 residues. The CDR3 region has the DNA TGTGCCAGCAGGAGTAGGGGACTAATATCGGATACGCAGTATTTT. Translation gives CASRSRGLISDTQYF.

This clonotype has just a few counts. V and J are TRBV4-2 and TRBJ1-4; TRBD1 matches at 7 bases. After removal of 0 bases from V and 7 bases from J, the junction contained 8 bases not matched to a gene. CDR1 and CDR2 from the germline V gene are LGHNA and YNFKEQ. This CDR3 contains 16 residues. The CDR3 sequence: CASSQDNDRASEKLFF. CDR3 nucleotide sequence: TGTGCCAGCAGCCAAGATAACGACAGGGCCTCTGAAAAACTGTTTTTT.

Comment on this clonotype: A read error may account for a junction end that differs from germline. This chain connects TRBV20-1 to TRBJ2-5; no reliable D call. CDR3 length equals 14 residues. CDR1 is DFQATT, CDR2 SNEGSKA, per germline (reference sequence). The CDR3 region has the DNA TGCAGGGCTAGAGTGCTCCGAAACCAAGAGACCCAGTACTTC. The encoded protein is CRARVLRNQETQYF.

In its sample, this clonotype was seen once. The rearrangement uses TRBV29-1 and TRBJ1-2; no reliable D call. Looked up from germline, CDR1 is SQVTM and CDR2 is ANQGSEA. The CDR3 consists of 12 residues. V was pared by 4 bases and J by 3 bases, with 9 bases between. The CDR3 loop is CSVGPGDYGYTF. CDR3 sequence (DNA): TGCAGCGTTGGACCCGGCGACTATGGCTACACCTTC.

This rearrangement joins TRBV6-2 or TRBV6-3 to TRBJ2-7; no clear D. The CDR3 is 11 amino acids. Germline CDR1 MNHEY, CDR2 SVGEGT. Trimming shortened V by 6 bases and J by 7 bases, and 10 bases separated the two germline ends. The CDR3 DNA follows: TGTGCCAGCAGATCCGGCAATGAGCAGTACTTC. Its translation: CASRSGNEQYF.

CDR3 bases: TGTGCCAGCAGCAAACAACAAGAGACCCAGTACTTC. This sequence encodes CASSKQQETQYF. This chain uses TRBV21-1 with TRBJ2-5. TRBV21-1 is described as a pseudogene. The CDR3 consists of 12 residues.

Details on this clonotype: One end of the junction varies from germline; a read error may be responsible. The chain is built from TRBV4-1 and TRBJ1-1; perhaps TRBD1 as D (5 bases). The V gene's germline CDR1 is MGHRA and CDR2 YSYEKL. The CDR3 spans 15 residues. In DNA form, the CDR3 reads TGCGCCAGCAGCTCGTTCGGGGGTCGCGGCACTGGAGCTTTCTTT. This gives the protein CASSSFGGRGTGAFF.